Reported below is one TCR beta chain. Antigen specificity is unknown. These data are taken from a study of blood T cells in healthy people across ages. The study, taken as a whole, reports: Whereas aged donors had fewer naive CD4+ cells, long-lived donors had more of them and higher diversity. Because donor CMV status was unknown, expanded clonotype changes were possibly confounded.

Through a sample-barcoded 5' primer and a J-beta primer mix, a second PCR was run for about 6 to 12 cycles. TCRdb re-called the 5' RACE reads through MiXCR, storing one row per CDR3 protein. Among approximately 1.5 million distinct CDR3 sequences, about 31% were seen once, and the ten largest hold approximately 11%. Material: blood. The source of this sequence is a woman in her twenties or thirties in good health.

The CDR3 loop reads CASSLFPAGKEKLFF. The CDR3 coding sequence is TGCGCCAGCAGCTTGTTCCCGGCAGGGAAGGAAAAACTGTTTTTT. The rearrangement uses TRBV5-1 and TRBJ1-4; tentatively, D is TRBD1 (5 bases). Deletions cut 1 base from V and 8 bases from J, with 15 bases between. Germline-derived CDR1 and CDR2 are SGHRS and YFSETQ. This CDR3 has 15 amino acids.